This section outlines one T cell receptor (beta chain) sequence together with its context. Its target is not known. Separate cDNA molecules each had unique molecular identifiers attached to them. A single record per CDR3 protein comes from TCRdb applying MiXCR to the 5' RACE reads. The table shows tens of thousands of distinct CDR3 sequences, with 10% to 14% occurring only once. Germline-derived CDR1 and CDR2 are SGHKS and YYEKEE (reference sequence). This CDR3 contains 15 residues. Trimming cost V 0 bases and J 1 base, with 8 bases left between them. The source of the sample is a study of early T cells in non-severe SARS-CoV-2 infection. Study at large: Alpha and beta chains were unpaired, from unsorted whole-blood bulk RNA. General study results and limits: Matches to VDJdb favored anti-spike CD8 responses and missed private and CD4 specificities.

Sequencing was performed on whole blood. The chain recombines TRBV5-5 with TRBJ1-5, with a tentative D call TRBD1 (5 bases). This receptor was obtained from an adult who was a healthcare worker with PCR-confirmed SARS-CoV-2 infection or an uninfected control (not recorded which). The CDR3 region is CASSLGDRSNQPQHF. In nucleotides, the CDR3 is TGTGCCAGCAGCTTGGGTGACAGAAGCAATCAGCCCCAGCATTTT.